These T cell receptor beta chains were read from a single sample in a study of vaccination and CD4 T cells after COVID-19. TCRdb re-derived calls from the PCR reads in MiXCR, one entry per CDR3 protein. This sample has about 14,000 distinct CDR3 sequences; approximately 21% occur once, and the top ten carry roughly 15%. Antigens of these TCRs are unknown. The sequenced sample consisted of cultured CD4+ T cells from blood. All receptors come from a human donor with COVID-19. Both conserved end residues are part of each CDR3. The D gene is left open where the match is weak. Not all rows give a size; the values are once, few, many and, for expanded clones, a class.

j_gene	v_gene	d_gene	abundance	CDR3nt	CDR3aa
TRBJ2-4	TRBV27	TRBD2	few	TGTGCCAGCAGTACCCGGACTAGCGGGGGGTTTGGGAACATTCAGTACTTC	CASSTRTSGGFGNIQYF
TRBJ2-2	TRBV6-1	.	.	TGTGCCAGCAGGACCCACGGGGGATCGAACACCGGGGAGCTGTTTTTT	CASRTHGGSNTGELFF
TRBJ1-5	TRBV28	.	.	TGTGCCAGCAGTCCCCTTCCAGTTGTAGGAAATCAGCCCCAGCATTTT	CASSPLPVVGNQPQHF
TRBJ2-5	TRBV7-9	.	few	TGTGCCAGCAGGGAGACCGGATTCCAAGAGACCCAGTACTTC	CASRETGFQETQYF
TRBJ1-5	TRBV30	.	few	TGTGCCTGGACAGGCAGCAGAGACAATCAGCCCCAGCATTTT	CAWTGSRDNQPQHF
TRBJ2-4	TRBV20-1	TRBD2	.	TGCAGTGCTATATCTAGCGGTCGAGGGGACATTCAGTACTTC	CSAISSGRGDIQYF
TRBJ1-1	TRBV20-1	.	few	TGCAGTGCTAGCTTGGCAGGGGCGAGAATGAACACTGAAGCTTTCTTT	CSASLAGARMNTEAFF
TRBJ1-1	TRBV6-1	.	few	TGTGCCAGCAGTGAACGGGGGAGAACTGAAGCTTTCTTT	CASSERGRTEAFF
TRBJ2-2	TRBV15	.	.	TGTGCCACCAGCAGAGATCAACTCGCGAACACCGGGGAGCTGTTTTTT	CATSRDQLANTGELFF
TRBJ1-1	TRBV19	TRBD1	.	TGTGCCAGTGCCCGGGGGGGCACAGGGGGACCAAGGGTCACTGAAGCTTTCTTT	CASARGGTGGPRVTEAFF
TRBJ2-2	TRBV7-3	.	.	TGTGCCAGCAGGCCAGGCACAGGGCGGGGGACCGGGGAGCTGTTTTTT	CASRPGTGRGTGELFF
TRBJ1-2	TRBV20-1	TRBD1	medium-sized	TGCAGTGCTAGAGCCATTCAGGGGGATGGCTACACCTTC	CSARAIQGDGYTF
TRBJ1-6	TRBV11-2	.	few	TGTGCCAGCAGCTTATTGGACAGCGGATATTCACCCCTCCACTTT	CASSLLDSGYSPLHF
TRBJ1-2	TRBV7-2	.	.	TGTGCCAGCGGGAACTATGGCTACACCTTC	CASGNYGYTF
TRBJ2-7	TRBV7-3	TRBD2	few	TGTGCCAGCAGCTCGAGACTAGCGGGGGTGTACGAGCAGTACTTC	CASSSRLAGVYEQYF
TRBJ1-2	TRBV5-1	.	.	TGCGCCAGCAGTAGGGCGGATAACTATGGCTACACCTTC	CASSRADNYGYTF
TRBJ2-7	TRBV19	TRBD2	.	TGTGCCAGTAGCGAGGGACTAGCGAGATACGAGCAGTACTTC	CASSEGLARYEQYF
TRBJ2-5	TRBV20-1	.	.	TGCAGTGCTGGAGGGGCCATAGCCGAGACCCAGTACTTC	CSAGGAIAETQYF
TRBJ2-7	TRBV12-3/TRBV12-4	TRBD2	few	TGTGCCAGTACAACCGGCGCTAGCGGGGGCTACGAGCAGTACTTC	CASTTGASGGYEQYF
TRBJ2-3	TRBV24-1	.	medium-sized	TGTGCCACCAGTGAGTCAGGGGCGGGAGATACGCAGTATTTT	CATSESGAGDTQYF
TRBJ1-5	TRBV6-1	.	medium-sized	TGTGCCAGCAGTGAAGGTCCGGCAAGGTATAGCAATCAGCCCCAGCATTTT	CASSEGPARYSNQPQHF
TRBJ1-1	TRBV7-2	.	few	TGTGCCAGCAGCTTGGCGGGACACCAGAACACTGAAGCTTTCTTT	CASSLAGHQNTEAFF